The 19 T cell receptor beta chains below come from one sample, sequenced in a study of T cell responses to AZD1222 COVID-19 vaccine. Assay used: immunoSEQ multiplex PCR; TCRdb lists only in-frame clones, some missing. The sample carries some 74,000 clones, 75% to 85% recorded once. Sample: peripheral blood, taken on day 0 of AZD1222 vaccination. Every receptor here comes from an adult in good health.

The genes are TRBV10-1 and TRBJ2-2; D tentatively fits TRBD1 or TRBD2 (5 bases each). The CDR3 totals 16 residues. Trimming pared 3 bases from V and 0 bases from J, leaving 11 bases between. Germline-derived CDR1 and CDR2 are WNHNN and SYGVQD (reference sequence). The CDR3 loop is CASSDEGISNTGELFF. CDR3 bases: TGCGCCAGCAGTGATGAGGGGATTTCGAACACCGGGGAGCTGTTTTTT.

The chain combines TRBV18 with TRBJ2-5; D is ambiguous. The CDR3 spans 12 residues. The germline CDR1 and CDR2 sequences are KGHSH and LQKENI. Trimming pared 2 bases from V and 1 base from J, leaving 2 bases between. Here the CDR3 reads CASSPSQETQYF. CDR3 DNA sequence: TGTGCCAGCTCACCATCCCAAGAGACCCAGTACTTC.

This clone appeared once. V is TRBV11-3 and J is TRBJ2-7, with 7 positions matching TRBD1. The V and J ends lost 5 bases and 4 bases, in that order; junction bases with no gene match: 11. The CDR3 extends over 15 amino acids. Germline lookup yields CDR1 SGHNT and CDR2 YENEEA. CDR3 protein: CASSLRTGGGYEQYF. CDR3 bases: TGTGCCAGCAGCCTGAGGACAGGTGGTGGTTACGAGCAGTACTTC.

This clone is judged medium-sized. The chain combines TRBV27 with TRBJ2-2, with 7 positions matching TRBD2. V was pared by 10 bases and J by 5 bases, with 13 bases of the junction left unmatched. Germline V gene lookup returns CDR1 MNHEY and CDR2 SMNVEV (reference sequence). The CDR3 length is 15 residues. DNA of the CDR3: TGTGCCACCCCCAAGGTGGGGGAGGGAACCGGGGAGCTGTTTTTT. It yields the protein CATPKVGEGTGELFF.

V is TRBV14 and J is TRBJ2-3; 9 bases are a match to TRBD2. The V gene's germline CDR1 is SGHDN and CDR2 FVKESK. This CDR3 comprises 18 residues. With 8 bases clipped from V and 1 base from J, the junction kept 16 bases outside the gene matches. This CDR3 reads CASGPPILAGAGTDTQYF. CDR3 sequence (DNA): TGTGCCAGCGGTCCCCCTATCTTAGCGGGAGCGGGCACAGATACGCAGTATTTT.

The chain employs TRBV9 and TRBJ1-1; D call uncertain. The CDR3 loop spans 13 amino acids. In germline, CDR1 is SGDLS, CDR2 YYNGEE. V lost 4 bases to trimming and J lost 5 bases, with 12 bases between them. Here the CDR3 DNA reads TGTGCCAGCAGCCCACACAGAGGGACTGAAGCTTTCTTT. Its protein is CASSPHRGTEAFF.

The rearrangement uses TRBV3-1 (or the pseudogene TRBV3-2) and TRBJ2-1, with no clear D. V lost 0 bases, J lost 7 bases, and 19 bases lay in between. CDR3 length equals 17 residues. CDR1 is LGHDT, CDR2 YNNKEL, per germline (reference sequence). The CDR3 sequence: CASSQEPPDLARNEQFF. The CDR3 bases are TGTGCCAGCAGCCAAGAACCCCCTGACTTAGCAAGGAATGAGCAGTTCTTC.

J is TRBJ2-7 and V is TRBV29-1; D tentatively fits TRBD1 or TRBD2 (7 bases each). Trimming took off 4 bases at V and 7 bases at J, with 17 bases between the two ends. The CDR3 is 13 amino acids. The germline V gene encodes CDR1 SQVTM and CDR2 ANQGSEA. The CDR3 DNA reads as TGCAGCGTTGGTTACACAGGGGAGGGGGAGCAGTACTTC. Residues: CSVGYTGEGEQYF.

This clone has only one observation. The CDR3 spells CASSQDQAGTLYGYTF. The CDR3 DNA sequence: TGTGCCAGCAGCCAAGATCAGGCAGGAACTTTGTATGGCTACACCTTC. The chain employs TRBV14 and TRBJ1-2; D gene uncertain. The CDR3 consists of 16 residues. CDR1 is SGHDN and CDR2 is FVKESK in the germline V gene. With 0 bases removed from V and 5 bases from J, the gap between germline ends came to 16 bases.

This sequence joins TRBV5-5 and TRBJ1-2; D is undetermined. The V end lost 3 bases, the J end lost 4 bases, and 4 bases lay between the germline ends. The germline V gene has CDR1 SGHKS and CDR2 YYEKEE (reference sequence). The CDR3 loop spans 11 amino acids. The CDR3 nucleotides read TGTGCCAGCAGCTCGACCTATGGCTACACCTTC. Protein sequence: CASSSTYGYTF.

With respect to this clone: Germline is not matched at one junction end, which may reflect a read error. The chain employs TRBV7-9 and TRBJ2-7; 9 nucleotides match TRBD1. Germline V gene lookup returns CDR1 SEHNR and CDR2 FQNEAQ (reference sequence). This CDR3 spans 13 amino acids. The CDR3 sequence: CASSLDTLGQGSF. CDR3 nucleotide sequence: TGTGCCAGCAGCTTAGATACGTTGGGACAGGGAAGCTTC.

The rearrangement joins TRBV3-1 (or the pseudogene TRBV3-2) to TRBJ1-3; maybe TRBD1 (6 bases). Germline V lookup: CDR1 LGHDT, CDR2 YNNKEL (reference sequence). V was pared by 0 bases and J by 0 bases, with 12 bases between. This CDR3 region has 17 residues. CDR3 nucleotides: TGTGCCAGCAGCCAAGATCTGACAGGCTCCTCTGGAAACACCATATATTTT. It is translated as CASSQDLTGSSGNTIYF.

The V and J genes are TRBV5-6 and TRBJ2-5; TRBD1 might be the D (7 bases). V gave up 4 bases and J gave up 0 bases, with 16 bases separating them. This CDR3 is built from 16 residues. Per germline, CDR1 SGHDT and CDR2 YYEEEE. The CDR3 region has the DNA TGTGCCAGCAGCACTCTAGCAGGGGGGTACCAAGAGACCCAGTACTTC. Its protein product is CASSTLAGGYQETQYF.

This clone was detected a few times. J is TRBJ2-1 and V is TRBV12-3 or TRBV12-4; D not certain. The CDR3 length is 11 residues. V dropped 4 bases and J dropped 2 bases, with 0 bases sitting between them. The CDR3 nucleotides are TGTGCCAGCAGTTCCTACAATGAGCAGTTCTTC. Its translation is CASSSYNEQFF.

The rearrangement joins TRBV28 to TRBJ1-2; D ambiguous. Germline V gene lookup returns CDR1 MDHEN and CDR2 SYDVKM. V was cut by 6 bases and J by 1 base, with 6 bases left in between. CDR3 length: 12 residues. The DNA for the CDR3 is TGTGCCAGCAGCCGGGTTAACTATGGCTACACCTTC. Translated, it gives CASSRVNYGYTF.

The table lists this clone with a few counts. The chain has TRBV27 and TRBJ2-7; 16 nucleotides agree with TRBD2. This CDR3 region has 19 residues. The J segment lost 5 bases and the V segment lost 4 bases, leaving 14 bases of the junction unmatched. Germline lookup yields CDR1 MNHEY and CDR2 SMNVEV (reference sequence). The CDR3 bases are TGTGCCAGCAGTTCCCCCGGGACTAGCGGGAGGGCTGTTTTCCACGAGCAGTACTTC. This codes for CASSSPGTSGRAVFHEQYF.

V usage is TRBV4-2 and J usage is TRBJ2-3; D perhaps matches TRBD2 (6 bases). The CDR3 spans 14 residues. V was clipped by 4 bases and J by 5 bases, with 13 bases between them. The V gene's germline CDR1 is LGHNA and CDR2 YNFKEQ. CDR3 sequence (DNA): TGTGCCAGCAGCCCACCGGACTACGGAGATACGCAGTATTTT. This translates into CASSPPDYGDTQYF.

CDR3 sequence (DNA): TGTGCCAGCAGTTCCCAATGGTCGATGGAAGCTTTCTTT. Translated, it gives CASSSQWSMEAFF. This chain links TRBV28 with TRBJ1-1; D remains unclear. This CDR3 region has 13 residues. Between the trimmed V and J ends, which lost 4 bases and 8 bases, there was a span of 14 bases. The germline CDR1 and CDR2 sequences are MDHEN and SYDVKM.

The chain couples TRBV10-3 to TRBJ2-5, with TRBD1 identical over 9 bases. Germline V CDR1 and CDR2: ENHRY, SYGVKD. This CDR3 comprises 14 residues. The V segment lost 7 bases and the J segment 5 bases; nucleotides outside the gene matches: 8. Here the CDR3 DNA reads TGTGCCATCAAGGGACAGGGCGATTCGGAGACCCAGTACTTC. Translating gives CAIKGQGDSETQYF.